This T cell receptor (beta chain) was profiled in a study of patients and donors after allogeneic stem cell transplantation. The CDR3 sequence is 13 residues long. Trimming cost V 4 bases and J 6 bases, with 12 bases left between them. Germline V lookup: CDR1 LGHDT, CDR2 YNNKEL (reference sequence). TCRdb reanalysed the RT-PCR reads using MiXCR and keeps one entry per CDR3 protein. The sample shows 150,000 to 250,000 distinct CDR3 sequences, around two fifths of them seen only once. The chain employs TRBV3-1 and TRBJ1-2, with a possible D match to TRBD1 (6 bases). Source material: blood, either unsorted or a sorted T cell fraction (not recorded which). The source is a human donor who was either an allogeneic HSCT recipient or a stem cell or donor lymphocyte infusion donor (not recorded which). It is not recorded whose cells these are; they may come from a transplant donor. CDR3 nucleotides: TGTGCCAGCAGCCCAGGGACATTCAATGGCTACACCTTC. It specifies CASSPGTFNGYTF. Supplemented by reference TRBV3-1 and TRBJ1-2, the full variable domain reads DTAVSQTPKYLVTQMGNDKSIKCEQNLGHDTMYWYKQDSKKFLKIMFSYNNKELIINETVPNRFSPKSPDKAHLNLHINSLELGDSAVYFCASSPGTFNGYTFGSGTRLTVV.